Listed here are 8 T cell receptor beta chains from one sample, sequenced in a study of T-cell memory formation after mild COVID-19. From the 5' RACE reads, TCRdb called clonotypes with MiXCR, one entry per CDR3 protein. The sample lists 450,000 to 650,000 distinct CDR3 sequences; about a fifth were seen once. Sequenced material: PBMCs or a T cell subset sorted from them (not recorded which). Receptors originate from an adult woman who had mild COVID-19 (a few samples of this study predate the infection). Cell type and time point are not known.

This clonotype was seen at least ten times. V and J are TRBV15 and TRBJ2-7; 8 positions agree with TRBD1. The J segment lost 3 bases and the V segment lost 1 base, leaving 5 bases of the junction unmatched. From germline, CDR1 is LNHNV and CDR2 YYDKDF (reference sequence). This CDR3 spans 15 amino acids. The CDR3 nucleotides are TGTGCCACCAGCAGAGGGACAGGGTACGGCTACGAGCAGTACTTC. This encodes CATSRGTGYGYEQYF.

This clonotype has more than one count but fewer than ten. The chain has TRBV5-4 and TRBJ1-2, with D maybe TRBD1 (5 bases). The CDR3 length is 15 residues. CDR1 and CDR2 from the germline V gene are SGHNT and YYREEE (reference sequence). The ends were cut back, 3 bases at V and 6 bases at J, with 18 bases in the middle. The CDR3 DNA reads as TGTGCCAGCAGCTCACGTTCCAGGGATACGAATGGCTACACCTTC. Its protein product is CASSSRSRDTNGYTF.

V is TRBV6-5 and J is TRBJ1-5; 8 nucleotides agree with TRBD1. J gave up 2 bases and V 6 bases, and 6 bases lay outside the gene matches. Germline V lookup: CDR1 MNHEY, CDR2 SVGAGI. CDR3 length: 15 amino acids. The CDR3 nucleotides read TGTGCCAGCAGCCATGGACAGGGAGGCAATCAGCCCCAGCATTTT. Translated: CASSHGQGGNQPQHF.

V gene TRBV6-6 combines with J gene TRBJ1-5; TRBD1 is a possible D gene (5 bases). CDR1 and CDR2 from the germline V gene are MNHNY and SVGAGI (reference sequence). V gave up 5 bases and J gave up 5 bases, with 13 bases separating them. The CDR3 covers 14 residues. CDR3 protein: CASSTGLVDQPQHF. The CDR3 DNA follows: TGTGCCAGCAGTACAGGCTTGGTGGATCAGCCCCAGCATTTT.

The chain recombines TRBV3-1 with TRBJ2-3, with 8 bases that match TRBD2. The trim removed 4 bases at V and 12 bases at J, leaving 6 bases unmatched. The germline CDR1 and CDR2 sequences are LGHDT and YNNKEL (reference sequence). The CDR3 length is 12 residues. The CDR3 DNA reads TGTGCCAGCAGCCTCGGACTAGCAACCCAGTATTTT. This gives the protein CASSLGLATQYF.

This clonotype was observed a handful of times. The chain recombines TRBV7-2 with TRBJ1-4; unclear D gene. The CDR3 is 13 residues long. CDR1 SGHTA and CDR2 FQGNSA come from the germline V gene. Trimming removed 8 bases from V and 4 bases from J, with 11 bases in between. CDR3 loop: CASSRRYNEKLFF. DNA for the CDR3: TGTGCCAGCTCAAGACGGTATAATGAAAAACTGTTTTTT.

This clonotype was found a few times. The chain joins TRBV7-2 to TRBJ1-1; no clear D gene. The germline gives CDR1 SGHTA, CDR2 FQGNSA. This CDR3 is 15 amino acids long. Trimming took 2 bases from V and 1 from J, leaving 11 bases between them. DNA of the CDR3: TGTGCCAGCAGCTTACTAGGCCCCGGGAACACTGAAGCTTTCTTT. It specifies CASSLLGPGNTEAFF.

The chain couples TRBV7-6 to TRBJ1-1; 11 bases map to TRBD1. The germline gives CDR1 SGHVS, CDR2 FNYEAQ. V was pared by 5 bases and J by 4 bases, with 9 bases of the junction left unmatched. CDR3 length: 16 amino acids. The CDR3 bases are TGTGCCAGCAGCCCTAGCCCGGGACAGGGGGTCACTGAAGCTTTCTTT. Amino acids: CASSPSPGQGVTEAFF. Looking up the rest from reference TRBV7-6 and TRBJ1-1 gives the full variable domain: GAGVSQSPRYKVTKRGQDVALRCDPISGHVSLYWYRQALGQGPEFLTYFNYEAQQDKSGLPNDRFSAERPEGSISTLTIQRTEQRDSAMYRCASSPSPGQGVTEAFFGQGTRLTVV.